This T cell receptor (beta chain) stems from a study of identical twins (dated by TCRdb to 2016 to 2017). About the study as a whole: To test whether fetal clonotypes persist, this study deep-sequenced TCR alpha and beta repertoires from monozygotic twins, from unrelated adults of various ages, and from cord blood. To rule out contamination, the twin experiments were replicated at different times with different library preparation protocols. General conclusions and limits of the study: In monozygotic twins, recombination models systematically underestimated out-of-frame TCR alpha sharing, but the models matched the sharing seen between unrelated individuals. A weaker excess of twin sharing was found in beta out-of-frame sequences because the signal-to-noise ratio was lowered by fewer shared sequences. Invariant T cells such as MAIT and iNKT could partly confound zero-insertion analyses, though diverse VJ usage argued against this for most clonotypes. Compared with coincidental sharing between unrelated individuals, an excess of low generation-probability sequences was observed among out-of-frame TCR alpha sequences shared between twins. Fewer insertions were carried by abundant cord blood beta clonotypes, a similar but weaker trend appeared in young adult naive repertoires, and no such trend appeared in memory repertoires. Because the same donors could not be followed over many years, conclusions were based on cross-sectional statistical analysis.

The protocol used for the library was 5' RACE. These reads were obtained on an Illumina HiSeq 2000. A universal primer binding site was introduced by template switching, and a unique molecular identifier was present in the final cDNA, enabling accurate counting of TCR cDNA molecules. Specific primers in the conserved constant-segment region were used to synthesize first-strand cDNA for TCR alpha and beta chains. To control for contamination, every cDNA library carried two barcodes: a SMART-Mk sample barcode plus Illumina barcodes. TruSeq adapter sequences and Illumina sample barcodes were added in two successive PCR steps. The Illumina HiSeq platform was used with custom primers to sequence TCR alpha and beta cDNA libraries. The authors' pipeline ran thus. MiGEC processed the raw reads to extract unique molecular identifiers, while MiXCR was used to determine the CDR3 positions. Recombination models were inferred per individual with the repgenHMM and IGoR tools using an EM algorithm. The analysis of shared clonotypes was done with the tcR package in R, with sharing normalized by the product of cloneset sizes. Out-of-frame nonproductive sequences were analyzed to study raw recombination free of thymic and clonal selection effects. TCRdb reanalyzed the raw reads on its own, using fastp at Q25 for trimming and MiXCR for clone calling, and kept in-frame beta chains. Rows with a matching CDR3 protein are joined into one entry that keeps the most common DNA and genes. For this entry, the V and J calls and clone size follow TCRdb and not the study's own pipeline. This sample is represented by about 150,000 distinct CDR3 sequences; 3% to 4.5% of them were singletons. 8.1% of the sample is held by the ten biggest clonotypes.

From cysteine to phenylalanine, the CDR3 is 15 amino acids long. The DNA shown is the 45-base CDR3, in frame from base 1. The trim is 6 bases for V and 5 bases for J, with a gap of 20 bases between the germline ends. Only healthy Caucasian donors were included. Using Miltenyi CD45RO+ enrichment and human naive T-cell isolation kits, memory (CD45RO+) and naive T cells were isolated from PBMC. This clonotype was seen ten or more times. The target of this receptor is not known. No base quality information exists; no much larger clone differs at one position. The clonotype comes from a man between 18 and 35 years old in good health. Source material: memory T cells sorted from blood. This specimen's cell subset or site label, per the study, means: CD45RO+ enriched T cells. The chain joins TRBV12-3 or TRBV12-4 to TRBJ2-7; TRBD1 is perhaps the D gene, given 6 matching bases. For the CDR3, the sequence is CASSPDSPIIHEQYF. The nucleotide sequence reads as follows: TGTGCCAGCAGCCCGGACAGTCCCATTATCCACGAGCAGTACTTC.